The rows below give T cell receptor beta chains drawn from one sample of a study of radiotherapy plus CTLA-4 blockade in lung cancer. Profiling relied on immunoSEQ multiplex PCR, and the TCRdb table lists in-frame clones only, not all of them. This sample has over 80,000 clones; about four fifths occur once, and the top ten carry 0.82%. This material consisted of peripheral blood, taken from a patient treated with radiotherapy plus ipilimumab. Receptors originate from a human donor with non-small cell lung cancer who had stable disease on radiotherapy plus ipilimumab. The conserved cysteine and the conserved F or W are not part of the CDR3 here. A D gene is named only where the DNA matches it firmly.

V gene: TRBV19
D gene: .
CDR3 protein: ASSMESGTYNSPLH

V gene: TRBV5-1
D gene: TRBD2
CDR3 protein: ASSSIAGRTDTQY

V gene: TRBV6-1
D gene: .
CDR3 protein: ASNARGLWNQPQH

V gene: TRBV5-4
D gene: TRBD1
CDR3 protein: ASSIPDRAAGGYT

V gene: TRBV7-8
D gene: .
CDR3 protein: ASSLVPDPNQPQH

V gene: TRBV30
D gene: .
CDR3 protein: AWNGGAGYT

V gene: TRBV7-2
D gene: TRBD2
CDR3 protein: ASSPGGSSYEQY

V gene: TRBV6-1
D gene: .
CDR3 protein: ASSDTVDQETQY

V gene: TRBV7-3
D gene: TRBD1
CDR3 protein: ASSYARTGTGETQY

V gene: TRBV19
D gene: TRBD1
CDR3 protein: ASSLGTGVGEQY

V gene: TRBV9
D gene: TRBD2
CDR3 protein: ASSVGLVATDTQY

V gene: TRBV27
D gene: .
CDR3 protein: ASSFWQGDTGELF

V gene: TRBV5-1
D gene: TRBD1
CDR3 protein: ASREGAGTEAF

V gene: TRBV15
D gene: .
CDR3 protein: ATSRGRGEVNSPLH

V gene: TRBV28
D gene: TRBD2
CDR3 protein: ASSLTGTSVNNEQF

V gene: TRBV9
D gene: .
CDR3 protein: ASSVGLISSYEQY

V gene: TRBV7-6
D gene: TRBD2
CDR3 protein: ASSSGLTPDTQY

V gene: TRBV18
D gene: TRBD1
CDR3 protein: ASSERTGGDSPLH

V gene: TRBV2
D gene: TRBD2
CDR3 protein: ASSEGPSGVLQETQY

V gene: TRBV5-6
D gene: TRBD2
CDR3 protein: ASTGLAGVEEQY

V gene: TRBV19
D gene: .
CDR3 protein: ASSTNLQETQY